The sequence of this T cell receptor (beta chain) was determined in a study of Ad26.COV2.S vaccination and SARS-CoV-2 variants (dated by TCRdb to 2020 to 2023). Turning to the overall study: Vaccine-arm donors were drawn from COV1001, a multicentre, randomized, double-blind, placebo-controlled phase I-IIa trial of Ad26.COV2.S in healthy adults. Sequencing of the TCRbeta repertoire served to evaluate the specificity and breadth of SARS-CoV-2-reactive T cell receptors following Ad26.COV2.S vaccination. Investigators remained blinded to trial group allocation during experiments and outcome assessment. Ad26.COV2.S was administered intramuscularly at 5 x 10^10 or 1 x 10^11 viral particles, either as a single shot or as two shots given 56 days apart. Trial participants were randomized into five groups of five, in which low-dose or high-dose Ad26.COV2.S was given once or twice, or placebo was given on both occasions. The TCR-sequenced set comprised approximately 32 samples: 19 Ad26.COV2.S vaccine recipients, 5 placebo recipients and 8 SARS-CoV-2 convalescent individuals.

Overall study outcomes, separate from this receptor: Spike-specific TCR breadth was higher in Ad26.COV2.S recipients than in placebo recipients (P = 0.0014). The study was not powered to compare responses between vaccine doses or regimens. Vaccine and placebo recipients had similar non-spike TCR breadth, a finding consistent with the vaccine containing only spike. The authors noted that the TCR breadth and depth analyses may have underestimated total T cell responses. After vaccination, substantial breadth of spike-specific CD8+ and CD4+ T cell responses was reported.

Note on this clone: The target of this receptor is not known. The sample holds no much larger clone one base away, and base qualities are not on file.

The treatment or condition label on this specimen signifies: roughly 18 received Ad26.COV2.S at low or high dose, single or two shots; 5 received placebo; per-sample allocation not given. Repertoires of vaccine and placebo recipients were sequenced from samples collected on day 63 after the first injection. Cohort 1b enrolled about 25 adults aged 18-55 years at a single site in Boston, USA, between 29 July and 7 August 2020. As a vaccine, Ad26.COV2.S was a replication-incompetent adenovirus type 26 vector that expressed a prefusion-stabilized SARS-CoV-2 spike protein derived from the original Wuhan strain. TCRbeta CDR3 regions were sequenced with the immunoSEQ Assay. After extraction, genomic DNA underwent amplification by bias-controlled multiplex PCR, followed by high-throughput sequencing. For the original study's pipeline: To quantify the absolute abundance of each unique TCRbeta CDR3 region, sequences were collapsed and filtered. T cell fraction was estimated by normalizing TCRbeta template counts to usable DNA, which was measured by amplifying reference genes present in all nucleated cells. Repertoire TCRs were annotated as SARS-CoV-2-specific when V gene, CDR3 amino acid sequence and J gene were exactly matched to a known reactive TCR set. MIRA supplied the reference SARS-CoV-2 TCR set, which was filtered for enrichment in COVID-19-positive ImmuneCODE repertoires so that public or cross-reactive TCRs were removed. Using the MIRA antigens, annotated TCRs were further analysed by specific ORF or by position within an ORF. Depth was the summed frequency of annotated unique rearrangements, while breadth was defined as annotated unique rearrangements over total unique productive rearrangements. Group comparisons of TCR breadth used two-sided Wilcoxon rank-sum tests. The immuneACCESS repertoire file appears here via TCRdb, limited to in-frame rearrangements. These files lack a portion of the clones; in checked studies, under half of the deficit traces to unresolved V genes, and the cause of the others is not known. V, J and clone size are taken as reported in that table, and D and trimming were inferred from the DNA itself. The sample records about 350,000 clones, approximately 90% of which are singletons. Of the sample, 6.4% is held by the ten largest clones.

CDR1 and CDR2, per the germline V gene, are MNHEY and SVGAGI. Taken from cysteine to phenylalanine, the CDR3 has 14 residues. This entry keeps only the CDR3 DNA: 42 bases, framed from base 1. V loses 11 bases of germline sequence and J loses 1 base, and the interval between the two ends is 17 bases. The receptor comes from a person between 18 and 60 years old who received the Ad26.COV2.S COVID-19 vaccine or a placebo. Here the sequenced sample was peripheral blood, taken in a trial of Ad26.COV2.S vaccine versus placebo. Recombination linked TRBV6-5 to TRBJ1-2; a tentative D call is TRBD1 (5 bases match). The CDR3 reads CASAVQGNNYGYTF. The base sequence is TGTGCCTCCGCCGTCCAGGGAAATAACTATGGCTACACCTTC.